The 14 T cell receptor beta chains below come from one sample, sequenced in a study of blood T cell repertoires in COVID-19. Produced via immunoSEQ multiplex PCR; TCRdb's table is partial and in-frame only. The data contain around 370,000 clones, more than 70% of them singletons. The specimen sequenced was PBMCs or T cells enriched from blood (not recorded which). The receptors were sampled from a woman in her late teens or twenties who had recovered from COVID-19.

This clone appeared once. This sequence joins TRBV5-6 and TRBJ2-4; 7 bases fit TRBD1. The CDR3 spans 15 residues. Germline V gives CDR1 SGHDT, CDR2 YYEEEE. The V and J ends lost 3 bases and 1 base, in that order; junction bases with no gene match: 4. CDR3 DNA sequence: TGTGCCAGCAGCTACCAGACAGGGGCCAAAAACATTCAGTACTTC. This translates into CASSYQTGAKNIQYF.

V and J are TRBV6-6 and TRBJ2-1; D possibly corresponds to TRBD1 (5 bases). The V and J ends lost 0 bases and 6 bases respectively, with 15 bases between them. CDR1 is MNHNY and CDR2 is SVGAGI in the germline V gene (reference sequence). The CDR3 has 16 residues. The CDR3 spells CASSYSSQGGFNEQFF. The DNA of the CDR3 is TGTGCCAGCAGTTACTCGAGTCAGGGTGGTTTCAATGAGCAGTTCTTC.

The sample holds one count of this clone. The chain recombines TRBV19 with TRBJ1-4, with 7 positions matching TRBD1. V was clipped by 5 bases and J by 7 bases; unmatched bases: 7. The germline V gene encodes CDR1 LNHDA and CDR2 SQIVND (reference sequence). The CDR3 length is 14 residues. In DNA form, the CDR3 reads TGTGCCAGTAGTCCGGGAGGGGGCATTGAAAAACTGTTTTTT. Residues: CASSPGGGIEKLFF.

The rearrangement uses TRBV5-1 and TRBJ2-6; D possibly corresponds to TRBD2 (6 bases). CDR1 and CDR2 (germline): SGHRS, YFSETQ. The V end lost 4 bases, the J end lost 11 bases, and 13 bases lay between the germline ends. The CDR3 has 13 amino acids. This CDR3 is CASSDLWEDVLTF. CDR3 DNA sequence: TGCGCCAGCAGCGACCTCTGGGAGGACGTCCTGACTTTC.

V gene TRBV7-2 combines with J gene TRBJ2-5, with TRBD2 matching 12 bases. Germline V gene sequence: CDR1 SGHTA, CDR2 FQGNSA. The CDR3 sequence is 15 residues long. V lost 4 bases, J lost 5 bases, and 5 bases stayed unmatched. The CDR3: CASSSPSGGAETQYF. CDR3 in DNA: TGTGCCAGCAGCTCCCCTAGCGGGGGGGCTGAGACCCAGTACTTC.

The CDR3 sequence is CASSPVDRGSGVGYTF. The CDR3 DNA reads TGCGCCAGCAGCCCCGTCGACCGGGGCTCAGGGGTTGGCTACACCTTC. The chain employs TRBV5-1 and TRBJ1-2, with TRBD1 as a possible D gene (6 bases). CDR1 is SGHRS, CDR2 YFSETQ, per germline. Trimming removed 4 bases at V and 7 bases at J, with 23 bases between. This CDR3 has 16 amino acids. Combining the CDR3 with reference TRBV5-1 and TRBJ1-2 gives the whole variable domain KAGVTQTPRYLIKTRGQQVTLSCSPISGHRSVSWYQQTPGQGLQFLFEYFSETQRNKGNFPGRFSGRQFSNSRSEMNVSTLELGDSALYLCASSPVDRGSGVGYTFGSGTRLTVV.

This clone was seen once. The chain links TRBV29-1 to TRBJ1-2; TRBD1 matches at 11 bases. CDR3 length: 17 residues. CDR1 and CDR2 (germline): SQVTM, ANQGSEA. V shed 2 bases and J 0 bases; nucleotides not matched to a gene: 8. CDR3 DNA: TGCAGCGTTGAATCTCGGACAGGGGGCCATTCTAACTATGGCTACACCTTC. Translated, it gives CSVESRTGGHSNYGYTF. The full variable domain, in which reference TRBV29-1 and TRBJ1-2 provide the parts outside the CDR3, is SAVISQKPSRDICQRGTSLTIQCQVDSQVTMMFWYRQQPGQSLTLIATANQGSEATYESGFVIDKFPISRPNLTFSTLTVSNMSPEDSSIYLCSVESRTGGHSNYGYTFGSGTRLTVV.

This clone was counted only a few times. Other nucleotide sequences in the sample specify the same CDR3. This rearrangement joins TRBV25-1 to TRBJ1-5; D is unresolved. V shed 4 bases and J shed 3 bases, with 10 bases lying between them. The V gene's germline CDR1 is MGHDK and CDR2 SYGVNS. CDR3 length: 14 amino acids. This chain's CDR3 is CASSGAGSNQPQHF. CDR3 coding DNA: TGTGCCAGCAGTGGGGCAGGTTCCAATCAGCCCCAGCATTTT.

The chain is built from TRBV4-2 and TRBJ2-2; TRBD2 agrees at 10 bases. J lost 0 bases, V lost 2 bases, and 3 bases had no gene match. Germline CDR1 reads LGHNA; CDR2 reads YNFKEQ. The CDR3 extends over 17 amino acids. This CDR3 reads CASSQTSGATNTGELFF. In nucleotides, the CDR3 is TGTGCCAGCAGCCAAACTAGCGGGGCTACGAACACCGGGGAGCTGTTTTTT.

The V gene is TRBV9, the J gene TRBJ2-3; 13 bases line up with TRBD2. Germline CDR1 is SGDLS and CDR2 is YYNGEE. Trimming cost V 2 bases and J 3 bases; bases outside gene matches: 9. There are 18 residues in the CDR3. The DNA of the CDR3 is TGTGCCAGCAGCGTGGAGGGACTAGCGGGGTTGGGGACAGATACGCAGTATTTT. Its translation: CASSVEGLAGLGTDTQYF. Complete variable domain (other parts from reference TRBV9 and TRBJ2-3): DSGVTQTPKHLITATGQRVTLRCSPRSGDLSVYWYQQSLDQGLQFLIQYYNGEERAKGNILERFSAQQFPDLHSELNLSSLELGDSALYFCASSVEGLAGLGTDTQYFGPGTRLTVL.

The J gene is TRBJ1-2, the V gene TRBV4-1; possibly TRBD1 for D (5 bases). This CDR3 contains 11 residues. Trimming cost V 4 bases and J 6 bases, with 6 bases left between them. Looked up from germline, CDR1 is MGHRA and CDR2 is YSYEKL. The CDR3 is CASSPGNGYTF. CDR3 coding DNA: TGCGCCAGCAGCCCAGGGAATGGCTACACCTTC.

The genes are TRBV10-3 and TRBJ2-2; 7 positions agree with TRBD1. Unmatched junction bases numbered 13, after V lost 6 bases and J lost 0 bases. The CDR3 loop spans 18 amino acids. Germline CDR1 reads ENHRY; CDR2 reads SYGVKD. CDR3 coding DNA: TGTGCCATCAGGGGAGACAGGGTCGGTTTAACGAACACCGGGGAGCTGTTTTTT. Amino acids: CAIRGDRVGLTNTGELFF.

The rearrangement links TRBV29-1 to TRBJ2-7, with TRBD2 matching 10 bases. From germline, CDR1 is SQVTM and CDR2 ANQGSEA. The CDR3 sequence is 13 residues long. V shed 5 bases and J 2 bases; nucleotides not matched to a gene: 3. The chain's CDR3 is CSVSSGGPYEQYF. The DNA of the CDR3 is TGCAGCGTTTCTAGCGGGGGCCCCTACGAGCAGTACTTC.

CDR3 bases: TGTGCCAGCTCACCACCCGGGACAAGTCGTTCACCCCTCCACTTT. Translated, it gives CASSPPGTSRSPLHF. The chain carries TRBV18 and TRBJ1-6, with TRBD1 as a possible D gene (6 bases). The V end lost 0 bases, the J end lost 9 bases, and 12 bases lay between the germline ends. The germline CDR1 and CDR2 sequences are KGHSH and LQKENI. The CDR3 covers 15 residues. The complete variable domain, with remaining parts taken from reference TRBV18 and TRBJ1-6, reads NAGVMQNPRHLVRRRGQEARLRCSPMKGHSHVYWYRQLPEEGLKFMVYLQKENIIDESGMPKERFSAEFPKEGPSILRIQQVVRGDSAAYFCASSPPGTSRSPLHFGNGTRLTVT.